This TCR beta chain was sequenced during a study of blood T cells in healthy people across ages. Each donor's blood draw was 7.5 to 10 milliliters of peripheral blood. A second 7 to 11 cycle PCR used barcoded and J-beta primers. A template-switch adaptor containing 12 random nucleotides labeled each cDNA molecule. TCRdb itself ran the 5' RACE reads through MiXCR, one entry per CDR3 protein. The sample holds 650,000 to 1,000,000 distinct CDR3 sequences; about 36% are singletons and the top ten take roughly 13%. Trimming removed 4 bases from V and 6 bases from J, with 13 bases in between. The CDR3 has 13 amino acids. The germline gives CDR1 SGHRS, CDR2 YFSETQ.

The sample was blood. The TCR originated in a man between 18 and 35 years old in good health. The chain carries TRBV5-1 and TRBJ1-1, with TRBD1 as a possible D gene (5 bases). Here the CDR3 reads CASSVAGFAEAFF. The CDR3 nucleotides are TGCGCCAGCAGCGTTGCAGGGTTCGCTGAAGCTTTCTTT.